This T cell receptor (beta chain) is from a study of blood T cell repertoires in COVID-19. Measured with immunoSEQ multiplex PCR; TCRdb has only the in-frame clones, and not every one. Of 160,000 or so clones listed, 80% to 90% were seen once; the top ten hold approximately 4%. CDR3 size: 13 residues. Trimming pared 2 bases from V and 0 bases from J, leaving 5 bases between. Germline V gives CDR1 MDHEN, CDR2 SYDVKM. The V call is TRBV28, the J call TRBJ2-7; D gene uncertain. Specimen: peripheral blood. This receptor was identified in a woman in her 70s with acute or convalescent COVID-19. CDR3 sequence reads: CASSLVSSYEQYF. CDR3 DNA sequence: TGTGCCAGCAGTTTAGTTAGCTCCTACGAGCAGTACTTC.